These T cell receptor beta chains were read from a single sample in a study of blood T cells in healthy people across ages. In TCRdb, the 5' RACE reads were re-called with MiXCR into one record per CDR3 protein. Of about 1.8 million distinct CDR3 sequences in the sample, less than 50% were seen once. The sequenced sample consisted of blood. Every receptor here comes from a woman aged 40 to 50 in good health. Each CDR3 is given with its conserved first and last residue. Each record gives: J gene, clone size, V gene, D gene, CDR3 DNA, CDR3 protein. A D gene is named only where the DNA matches it firmly. Not all rows give a size; the values are once, few, many and, for expanded clones, a class.

J: TRBJ2-5; size: NA; V: TRBV27; D: NA; DNA: TGTGCCAGCAGTGACAAATCAGAGACCCAGTACTTC; CDR3: CASSDKSETQYF
J: TRBJ1-2; size: NA; V: TRBV3-1; D: TRBD1; DNA: TGTGTCAGCAGCCAAGATATTACAGGGGGCGTCTATGGCTACACCTTC; CDR3: CVSSQDITGGVYGYTF
J: TRBJ2-7; size: NA; V: TRBV2; D: TRBD2; DNA: TGTGCCAGCGGCCCCCAGCGGGGGCACTCCTACGAGCAGTACTTC; CDR3: CASGPQRGHSYEQYF
J: TRBJ2-7; size: NA; V: TRBV20-1; D: NA; DNA: TGCAGTGCTTCCCACCAAGCGACCTTCGAGCAGTACTTC; CDR3: CSASHQATFEQYF
J: TRBJ2-2; size: NA; V: TRBV15; D: TRBD1; DNA: TGTGCCACCAGCAGAGACCAGGACAGGGGGACTAGGGAGCTGTTTTTT; CDR3: CATSRDQDRGTRELFF
J: TRBJ1-4; size: few; V: TRBV6-5; D: TRBD1; DNA: TGTGCCAGCAGTTCCACGACAGGGGTTCGGCCTAATGAAAAACTGTTTTTT; CDR3: CASSSTTGVRPNEKLFF
J: TRBJ2-7; size: NA; V: TRBV28; D: NA; DNA: TGTGCCAGCAGTTTGTACGGTAGCGAGCAGTACTTC; CDR3: CASSLYGSEQYF
J: TRBJ1-2; size: once; V: TRBV4-3; D: NA; DNA: TGCGCCAGCGGGACGGGACCCTTGGGTGGCTACACCTTC; CDR3: CASGTGPLGGYTF
J: TRBJ2-3; size: NA; V: TRBV7-2; D: NA; DNA: TGTGCCAGCAGCTCAGGATACGGAGATACGCAGTATTTT; CDR3: CASSSGYGDTQYF
J: TRBJ2-7; size: NA; V: TRBV20-1; D: NA; DNA: TGCAGTGCTAGTGGGGGGTACTACGAGCAGTACTTC; CDR3: CSASGGYYEQYF
J: TRBJ2-3; size: many; V: TRBV7-9; D: NA; DNA: TGTGCCAGCAGCATAGGAGAGGCAGATACGCAGTATTTT; CDR3: CASSIGEADTQYF
J: TRBJ2-1; size: NA; V: TRBV28; D: NA; DNA: TGTGCCAGCAGTTTATTGGCGGGGAATCGGGGTGAGCAGTTCTTC; CDR3: CASSLLAGNRGEQFF
J: TRBJ2-3; size: many; V: TRBV5-1; D: NA; DNA: TGTGCCAGCAGCTTGGTCCCCAGCACAGATACGCAGTATTTT; CDR3: CASSLVPSTDTQYF
J: TRBJ2-4; size: few; V: TRBV6-2/TRBV6-3; D: NA; DNA: TGTGCCAGCAGTATGGGACTTAAAAACATTCAGTACTTC; CDR3: CASSMGLKNIQYF
J: TRBJ2-7; size: NA; V: TRBV27; D: TRBD1; DNA: TGTGCCAGCAGTCCCCGGACAGGTTTGAACGAGCAGTACTTC; CDR3: CASSPRTGLNEQYF
J: TRBJ2-4; size: NA; V: TRBV20-1; D: NA; DNA: TGCAGTGCTAGTGAGGCCAAAAACATTCAGTACTTC; CDR3: CSASEAKNIQYF
J: TRBJ2-4; size: few; V: TRBV12-3/TRBV12-4; D: TRBD1; DNA: TGTGCCAGCAGCCGGACAGGGATAACCAAAAACATTCAGTACTTC; CDR3: CASSRTGITKNIQYF
J: TRBJ2-1; size: few; V: TRBV27; D: NA; DNA: TGTGCCAGCGCCAAGGGGCAGACTATTTACAATGAGCAGTTCTTC; CDR3: CASAKGQTIYNEQFF
J: TRBJ2-3; size: few; V: TRBV6-2/TRBV6-3; D: TRBD2; DNA: TGTGCCAGCTCCGACGGACTTAGCGGGGCAAACACAGATACGCAGTATTTT; CDR3: CASSDGLSGANTDTQYF
J: TRBJ1-5; size: many; V: TRBV28; D: TRBD1; DNA: TGTGCCAGCAGTTCGGGGACAGGGAAGGATCAGCCCCAGCATTTT; CDR3: CASSSGTGKDQPQHF
J: TRBJ2-4; size: NA; V: TRBV28; D: TRBD1; DNA: TGTGCCAGCAGACAGGGGGCCAAAAACATTCAGTACTTC; CDR3: CASRQGAKNIQYF
J: TRBJ2-2; size: NA; V: TRBV12-3/TRBV12-4; D: NA; DNA: TGTGCCAGCAGTCCCCAGGGTTGGACCGGGGAGCTGTTTTTT; CDR3: CASSPQGWTGELFF
J: TRBJ2-1; size: NA; V: TRBV20-1; D: TRBD2; DNA: TGCAGTGCTGAGGGGCTAGCGGGGGGGGACAATGAGCAGTTCTTC; CDR3: CSAEGLAGGDNEQFF
J: TRBJ2-3; size: NA; V: TRBV24-1; D: NA; DNA: TGTGCCACCAGTGAGCCTAGGACGGGTCGCACAGATACGCAGTATTTT; CDR3: CATSEPRTGRTDTQYF
J: TRBJ2-7; size: NA; V: TRBV3-1; D: NA; DNA: TGTGCCAGCAGCCAAGATTGGGGGCAATGTGACTACGAGCAGTACTTC; CDR3: CASSQDWGQCDYEQYF
J: TRBJ2-7; size: NA; V: TRBV20-1; D: NA; DNA: TGCACGGATGGTGGCGGAGAGACCCGGTACTTC; CDR3: CTDGGGETRYF
J: TRBJ2-1; size: NA; V: TRBV20-1; D: NA; DNA: TGCAGTGCTCAAAATCGTGATACCTTATACAATAAGCAGTTCTTC; CDR3: CSAQNRDTLYNKQFF
J: TRBJ1-6; size: NA; V: TRBV4-2; D: NA; DNA: TGTGCCAGCAGCCAAGGTTTAGTAGCCCTCCACTTT; CDR3: CASSQGLVALHF
J: TRBJ2-7; size: NA; V: TRBV20-1; D: TRBD1; DNA: TGCAGTGCTCAAACCGGGACAGGCGCCTACGAGCAGTACTTC; CDR3: CSAQTGTGAYEQYF
J: TRBJ1-2; size: NA; V: TRBV20-1; D: NA; DNA: TGCAGTGCTAGAGTAGGGAATAGAAACTATGGCTACACCTTC; CDR3: CSARVGNRNYGYTF
J: TRBJ1-1; size: NA; V: TRBV20-1; D: TRBD1; DNA: TGCAGTGCGGACCAGGGGGGTTTCACTGAAGCTTTCTTT; CDR3: CSADQGGFTEAFF
J: TRBJ2-1; size: once; V: TRBV24-1; D: NA; DNA: TGTGCCACCAGTGATTTTCTGTCGCGGGCCAACAATGAGCAGTTCTTC; CDR3: CATSDFLSRANNEQFF
J: TRBJ2-1; size: NA; V: TRBV14; D: NA; DNA: TGTGCCAGCAGCCAAGACGGGTGGCAGTTCTTC; CDR3: CASSQDGWQFF
J: TRBJ2-3; size: NA; V: TRBV7-3; D: NA; DNA: TGTGCCAGCAGCTTAAGTCCAGGGGCAAGCACAGGTACGCAGTATTTT; CDR3: CASSLSPGASTGTQYF
J: TRBJ1-2; size: NA; V: TRBV5-1; D: TRBD1; DNA: TGCGCCAGCAGCGATGGACAGGGCGTAATCCCTTTTGGCTACACCTTC; CDR3: CASSDGQGVIPFGYTF
J: TRBJ2-3; size: few; V: TRBV6-1; D: NA; DNA: TGTGCCAGCAGTGAACGTCGGGACACAGATACGCAGTATTTT; CDR3: CASSERRDTDTQYF
J: TRBJ1-4; size: NA; V: TRBV7-9; D: NA; DNA: TGTGCCAGCAGCCGAGGGGGAAATGAAAAACTGTTTTTT; CDR3: CASSRGGNEKLFF
J: TRBJ2-7; size: many; V: TRBV7-2; D: TRBD2; DNA: TGTGCCAGCAGCTTAGCCGCTAGCGGCACCTCCTACGAGCAGTACTTC; CDR3: CASSLAASGTSYEQYF
J: TRBJ2-5; size: few; V: TRBV27; D: TRBD2; DNA: TGTGCCAGCAGTCCCCTTAGCGGGGGAGGAGAGACCCAGTACTTC; CDR3: CASSPLSGGGETQYF
J: TRBJ2-3; size: NA; V: TRBV15; D: TRBD1; DNA: TGTGCCACCAGCAGAGGAATGACAGGGGAACTGGATACGCAGTATTTT; CDR3: CATSRGMTGELDTQYF
J: TRBJ2-7; size: few; V: TRBV4-3; D: NA; DNA: TGCGCCAGCAGCCAAGTTTGGAGGGACGAGCAGTACTTC; CDR3: CASSQVWRDEQYF
J: TRBJ2-5; size: NA; V: TRBV20-1; D: NA; DNA: TGCAGTGCTGACCAAGAGACCCAGTACTTC; CDR3: CSADQETQYF
J: TRBJ2-4; size: NA; V: TRBV2; D: NA; DNA: TGTGCCAGCAAAGGGCCCCGTGCAGGGATGATTGACATTCAGTACTTC; CDR3: CASKGPRAGMIDIQYF
J: TRBJ2-7; size: NA; V: TRBV3-1; D: NA; DNA: TGTGCCAGCAGCCCTGAAGTGAGGTCCAGCTCCTACGAGCAGTACTTC; CDR3: CASSPEVRSSSYEQYF
J: TRBJ2-3; size: NA; V: TRBV5-1; D: NA; DNA: TGCGCCAGCAGCTCGGGACACCTAAGCACAGATACGCAGTATTTT; CDR3: CASSSGHLSTDTQYF
J: TRBJ2-7; size: many; V: TRBV5-6; D: TRBD2; DNA: TGTGCCAGCAGCTTCGGGAGGGGCGATATTACAACACTCTACGAGCAGTACTTC; CDR3: CASSFGRGDITTLYEQYF
J: TRBJ1-5; size: NA; V: TRBV12-3/TRBV12-4; D: NA; DNA: TGTGCCAGCAGTTTTGTGGTGCAGGGCGGGAATCAGCCCCAGCATTTT; CDR3: CASSFVVQGGNQPQHF
J: TRBJ2-3; size: NA; V: TRBV29-1; D: NA; DNA: TGCGGCGACGGCGCTTACGCAGATACGCAGTATTTT; CDR3: CGDGAYADTQYF
J: TRBJ2-7; size: few; V: TRBV10-3; D: NA; DNA: TGTGCCATCAGTGACGGACAGTCCGACTACGAGCAGTACTTC; CDR3: CAISDGQSDYEQYF
J: TRBJ2-1; size: few; V: TRBV7-2; D: NA; DNA: TGTGCCAGCAGCCCAAATCCACAGGGATACAATGAGCAGTTCTTC; CDR3: CASSPNPQGYNEQFF
J: TRBJ2-1; size: NA; V: TRBV6-2/TRBV6-3; D: NA; DNA: TGTGCCAGCAGCCTGACTCGGACCCCGAACAATGAGCAGTTCTTC; CDR3: CASSLTRTPNNEQFF
J: TRBJ2-1; size: NA; V: TRBV5-1; D: TRBD1; DNA: TGCGCCAGCAGCTTGGGACAGGGAGACGATACTGAGCAGTTCTTC; CDR3: CASSLGQGDDTEQFF
J: TRBJ2-5; size: NA; V: TRBV5-1; D: NA; DNA: TGCGCCAGTAGACCTCGGACGGATAAACAAGAGACCCAGTACTTC; CDR3: CASRPRTDKQETQYF
J: TRBJ2-4; size: once; V: TRBV5-6; D: NA; DNA: TGTGCCAGCAGCTACACGGACATAGCCAAAAACATTCAGTACTTC; CDR3: CASSYTDIAKNIQYF